A selection of T cell receptor beta chains follows, all from one sample in a study of cytomegalovirus exposure and HLA in healthy donors. The repertoire was sequenced with immunoSEQ multiplex PCR; TCRdb's copy has only in-frame clones and lacks some. The listing contains around 100,000 clones. What was sequenced was PBMCs. These receptors were collected from a woman in her twenties or thirties in good health and CMV-seronegative. CDR3s include the opening cysteine and the closing phenylalanine or tryptophan. The order of the fields is J gene, D gene, V gene, CDR3 DNA, CDR3 protein. The D gene is left open where the match is weak.

TRBJ2-7 | . | TRBV28 | TGTGCCAGCAGGACAGTCTACGAGCAGTACTTC | CASRTVYEQYF
TRBJ2-7 | TRBD1 | TRBV18 | TGTGCCAGCTCATCTGACAGGGAAGGTTACGAGCAGTACTTC | CASSSDREGYEQYF
TRBJ2-6 | . | TRBV18 | TGTGCCAGCTCACCACCGAGCGCCGCAGGGCGCCCGCGTGGGGCCAACGTCCTGACTTTC | CASSPPSAAGRPRGANVLTF
TRBJ2-3 | TRBD2 | TRBV10-3 | TGTGCCGTCAGGACGGGACTAGCGGGGGGCACAGATACGCAGTATTTT | CAVRTGLAGGTDTQYF
TRBJ2-2 | . | TRBV5-1 | TGCGCCAGCAGCTTAGGACTGCGGATCGACACCGGGGAGCTGTTTTTT | CASSLGLRIDTGELFF
TRBJ2-1 | . | TRBV18 | TGTGCCAGCTCACCACCCCAGGGGTTAACCTACAATGAGCAGTTCTTC | CASSPPQGLTYNEQFF
TRBJ2-2 | . | TRBV9 | TGTGCCAGCAGCGTAGGAATTCCGGCGAACACCGGGGAGCTGTTTTTT | CASSVGIPANTGELFF
TRBJ2-2 | TRBD1 | TRBV5-1 | TGCGCCAGCAGTCTGGGACAGATAAACACCGGGGAGCTGTTTTTT | CASSLGQINTGELFF
TRBJ1-1 | . | TRBV5-1 | TGCGCCAGCAGCCCTTCGGGGAGGGTATGGGGGAAGAATCTGGGCAACACTGAAGCTTTCTTT | CASSPSGRVWGKNLGNTEAFF
TRBJ2-7 | . | TRBV6-6 | TGTGCCAGCAGTTACTCTATGAACAGTTCGTCCTACGAGCAGTACTTC | CASSYSMNSSSYEQYF
TRBJ1-6 | TRBD1 | TRBV7-2 | TGTGCCAGCCGCCGGGACAGGGTCACACCCCTCCACTTT | CASRRDRVTPLHF
TRBJ2-5 | . | TRBV4-2 | TGTGCCAGCAGCCAAGACGGGTCTAGCGAGGGGGAGACCCAGTACTTC | CASSQDGSSEGETQYF
TRBJ2-1 | . | TRBV4-1 | TGCGCCAGCAGCTGGGCCGCGGGACTTCGGAATGAGCAGTTCTTC | CASSWAAGLRNEQFF
TRBJ1-1 | TRBD1 | TRBV9 | TGTGCCAGCAGCGTAGCTGCCCCAGGGGGCGGTAGGTCCGGGAACACTGAAGCTTTCTTT | CASSVAAPGGGRSGNTEAFF
TRBJ1-1 | . | TRBV25-1 | TGTGCCAGCAGTGAATCAGGGCGAATCACTGAAGCTTTCTTT | CASSESGRITEAFF
TRBJ1-1 | TRBD1 | TRBV5-1 | TGCGCCAGCAGCCTTCGGGACAGGGGGATTGAAGCTTTCTTT | CASSLRDRGIEAFF
TRBJ2-7 | TRBD2 | TRBV6-1 | TGTGCCAGCAGTACCACTAGCGGAAGCTCCTACGAGCAGTACTTC | CASSTTSGSSYEQYF
TRBJ2-7 | TRBD1 | TRBV29-1 | TGCAGCGCGGGGACAGGGACCCAACCCTACGAGCAGTACTTC | CSAGTGTQPYEQYF
TRBJ2-5 | TRBD1 | TRBV5-4 | TGTGCCGGAACGACCGGGACAGGGCACGGAAAGACCCAGTACTTC | CAGTTGTGHGKTQYF
TRBJ1-2 | TRBD1 | TRBV10-3 | TGTGCCATCAGGAGACAGGGCTTAGGTAACTATGGCTACACCTTC | CAIRRQGLGNYGYTF
TRBJ2-1 | . | TRBV4-2 | TGTGCCAGCAGCCTTCACAGATCCGGATCGAGCTCCTACAATGAGCAGTTCTTC | CASSLHRSGSSSYNEQFF
TRBJ2-1 | TRBD2 | TRBV7-2 | TGTGCCAGCAGCTTAGTAAGACTAGCGGTCTACAATGAGCAGTTCTTC | CASSLVRLAVYNEQFF